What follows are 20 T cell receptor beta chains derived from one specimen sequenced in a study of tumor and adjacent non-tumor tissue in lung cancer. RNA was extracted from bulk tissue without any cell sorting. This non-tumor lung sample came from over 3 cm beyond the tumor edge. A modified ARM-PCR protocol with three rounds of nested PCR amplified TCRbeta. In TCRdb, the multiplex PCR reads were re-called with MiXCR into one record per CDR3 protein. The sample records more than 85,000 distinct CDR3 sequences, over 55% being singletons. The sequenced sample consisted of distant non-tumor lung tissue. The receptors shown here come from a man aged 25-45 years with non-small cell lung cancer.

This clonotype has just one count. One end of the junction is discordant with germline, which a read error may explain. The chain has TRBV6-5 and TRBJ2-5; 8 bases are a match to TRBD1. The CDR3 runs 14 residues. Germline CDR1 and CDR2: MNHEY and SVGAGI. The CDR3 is CVSSFRTGIETQYF. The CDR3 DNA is TGTGTCAGCAGTTTCCGGACAGGGATCGAGACCCAGTACTTC.

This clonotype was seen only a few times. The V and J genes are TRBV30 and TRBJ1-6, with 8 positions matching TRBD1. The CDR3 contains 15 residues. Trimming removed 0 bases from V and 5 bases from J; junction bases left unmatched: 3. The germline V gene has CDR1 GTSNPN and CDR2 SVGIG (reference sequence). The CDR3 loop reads CAWSVLDRDNSPLHF. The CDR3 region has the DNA TGTGCCTGGAGTGTACTGGACAGGGATAATTCACCCCTCCACTTT.

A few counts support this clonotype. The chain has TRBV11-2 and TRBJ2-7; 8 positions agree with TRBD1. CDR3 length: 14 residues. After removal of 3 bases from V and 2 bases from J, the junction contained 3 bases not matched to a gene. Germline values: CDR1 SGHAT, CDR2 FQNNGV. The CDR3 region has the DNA TGTGCCAGCAGCTTCCGGGACAGGACCTACGAGCAGTACTTC. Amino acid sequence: CASSFRDRTYEQYF.

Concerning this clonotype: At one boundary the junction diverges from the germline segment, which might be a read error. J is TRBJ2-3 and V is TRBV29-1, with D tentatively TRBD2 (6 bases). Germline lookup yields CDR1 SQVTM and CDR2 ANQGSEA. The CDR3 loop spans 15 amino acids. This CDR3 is CSVEGKRDSTDTHYF. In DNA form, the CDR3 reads TGCAGCGTCGAGGGAAAGAGGGACTCCACAGATACGCACTATTTT.

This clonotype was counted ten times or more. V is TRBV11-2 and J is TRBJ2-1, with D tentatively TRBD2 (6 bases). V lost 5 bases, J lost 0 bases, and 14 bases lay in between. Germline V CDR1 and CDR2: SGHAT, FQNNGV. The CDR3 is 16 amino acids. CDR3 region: CASSPRRAGSYNEQFF. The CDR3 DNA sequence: TGTGCCAGCAGCCCCCGGAGGGCGGGCTCCTACAATGAGCAGTTCTTC.

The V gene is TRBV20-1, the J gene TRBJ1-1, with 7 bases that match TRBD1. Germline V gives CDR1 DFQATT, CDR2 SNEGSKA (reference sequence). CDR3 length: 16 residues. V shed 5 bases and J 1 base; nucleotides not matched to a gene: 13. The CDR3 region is CSAGAWGQSPNTEAFF. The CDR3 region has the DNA TGCAGTGCTGGGGCCTGGGGACAGTCACCGAACACTGAAGCTTTCTTT.

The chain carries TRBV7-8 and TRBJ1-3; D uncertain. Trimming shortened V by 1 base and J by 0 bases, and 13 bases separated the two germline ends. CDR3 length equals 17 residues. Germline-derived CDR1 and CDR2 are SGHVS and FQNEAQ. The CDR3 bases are TGTGCCAGCAGCTTAGGGGCAGGAATTATCTCTGGAAACACCATATATTTT. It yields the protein CASSLGAGIISGNTIYF.

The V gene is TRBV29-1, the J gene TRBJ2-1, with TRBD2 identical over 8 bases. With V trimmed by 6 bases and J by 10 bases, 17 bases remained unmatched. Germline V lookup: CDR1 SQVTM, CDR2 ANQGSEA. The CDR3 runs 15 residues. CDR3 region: CSVVPGLVRFGEQFF. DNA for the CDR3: TGCAGCGTGGTACCGGGACTAGTGCGATTTGGAGAGCAGTTCTTC.

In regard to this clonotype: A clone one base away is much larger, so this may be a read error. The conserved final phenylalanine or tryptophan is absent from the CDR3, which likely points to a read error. CDR3 protein: CSASGSSYNEQFL. CDR3 coding DNA: TGCAGTGCTAGCGGGAGTTCCTACAATGAGCAGTTCCTC. The rearrangement links TRBV20-1 to TRBJ2-1; possible D gene TRBD2, 6 bases. Looked up from germline, CDR1 is DFQATT and CDR2 is SNEGSKA (reference sequence). The CDR3 covers 13 residues. V gave up 3 bases and J gave up 1 base, with 7 bases separating them.

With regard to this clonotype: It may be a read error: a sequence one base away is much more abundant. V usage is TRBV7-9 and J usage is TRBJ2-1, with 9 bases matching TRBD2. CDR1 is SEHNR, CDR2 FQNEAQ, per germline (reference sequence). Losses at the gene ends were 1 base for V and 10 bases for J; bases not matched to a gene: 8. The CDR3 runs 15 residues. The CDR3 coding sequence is TGTGCCAGCAGCTTAGTATACGGCGGGGGGGGCGAGCAGTTCTTC. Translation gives CASSLVYGGGGEQFF.

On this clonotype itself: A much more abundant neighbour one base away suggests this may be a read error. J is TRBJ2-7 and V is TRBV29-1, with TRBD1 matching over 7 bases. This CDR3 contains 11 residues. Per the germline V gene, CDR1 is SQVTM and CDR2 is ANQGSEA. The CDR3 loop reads CSGGQDHEQYF. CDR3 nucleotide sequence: TGCAGTGGAGGACAGGATCACGAGCAGTACTTC.

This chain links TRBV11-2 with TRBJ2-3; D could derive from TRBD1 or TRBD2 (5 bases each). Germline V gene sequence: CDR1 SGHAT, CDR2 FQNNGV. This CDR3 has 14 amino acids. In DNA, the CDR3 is TGTGCAAGCCGCTTAGTGGCAGGGAGCCATACGCAGTATTTT. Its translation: CASRLVAGSHTQYF.

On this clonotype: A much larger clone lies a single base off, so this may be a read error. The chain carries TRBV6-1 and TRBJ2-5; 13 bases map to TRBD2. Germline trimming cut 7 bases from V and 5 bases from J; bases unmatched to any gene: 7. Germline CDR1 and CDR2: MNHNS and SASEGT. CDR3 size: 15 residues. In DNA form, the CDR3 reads TGTGCCAGCAATGATTGGACTAGCGGGGGTGAGACCCAGTACTTC. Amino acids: CASNDWTSGGETQYF.

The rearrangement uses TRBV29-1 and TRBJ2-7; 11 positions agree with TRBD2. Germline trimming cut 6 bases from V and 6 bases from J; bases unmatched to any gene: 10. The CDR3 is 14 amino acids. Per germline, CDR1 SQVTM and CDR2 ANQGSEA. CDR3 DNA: TGCAGCGTCAATACTAGCGGGAGTCCCGGCGAGCAGTACTTC. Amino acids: CSVNTSGSPGEQYF.

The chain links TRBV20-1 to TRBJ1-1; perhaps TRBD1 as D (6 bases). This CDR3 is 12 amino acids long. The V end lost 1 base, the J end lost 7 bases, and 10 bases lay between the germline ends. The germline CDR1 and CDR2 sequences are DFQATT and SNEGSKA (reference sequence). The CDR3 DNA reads TGCAGTGCTAGAGGGGGGCCGGTTGAAGCTTTCTTT. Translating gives CSARGGPVEAFF.

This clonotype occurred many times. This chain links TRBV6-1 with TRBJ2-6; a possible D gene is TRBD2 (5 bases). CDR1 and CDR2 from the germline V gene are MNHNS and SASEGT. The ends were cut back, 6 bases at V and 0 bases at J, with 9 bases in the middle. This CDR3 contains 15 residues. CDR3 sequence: CASRLGDSGANVLTF. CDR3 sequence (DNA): TGTGCCAGCAGACTCGGGGACTCTGGGGCCAACGTCCTGACTTTC.

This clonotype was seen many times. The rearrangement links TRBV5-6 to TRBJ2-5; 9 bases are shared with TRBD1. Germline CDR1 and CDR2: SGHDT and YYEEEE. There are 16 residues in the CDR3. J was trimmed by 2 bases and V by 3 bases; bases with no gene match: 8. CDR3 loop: CASSSPPTGGQETQYF. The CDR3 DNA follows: TGTGCCAGCAGCTCGCCACCGACAGGGGGTCAAGAGACCCAGTACTTC.

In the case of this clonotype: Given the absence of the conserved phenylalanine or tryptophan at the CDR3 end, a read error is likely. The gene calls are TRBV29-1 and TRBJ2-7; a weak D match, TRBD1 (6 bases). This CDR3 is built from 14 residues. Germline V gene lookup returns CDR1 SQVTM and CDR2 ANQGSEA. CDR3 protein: CNAAMGTTKDEQYI. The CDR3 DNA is TGTAACGCTGCGATGGGGACAACGAAGGACGAGCAGTACATC.

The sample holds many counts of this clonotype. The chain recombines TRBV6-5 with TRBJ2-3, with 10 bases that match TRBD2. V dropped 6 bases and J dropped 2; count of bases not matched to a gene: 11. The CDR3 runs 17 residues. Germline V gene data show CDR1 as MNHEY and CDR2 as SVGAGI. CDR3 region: CASRFSSGSRATDTQYF. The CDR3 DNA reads TGTGCCAGCAGGTTTTCTAGCGGGAGTAGGGCCACAGATACGCAGTATTTT.

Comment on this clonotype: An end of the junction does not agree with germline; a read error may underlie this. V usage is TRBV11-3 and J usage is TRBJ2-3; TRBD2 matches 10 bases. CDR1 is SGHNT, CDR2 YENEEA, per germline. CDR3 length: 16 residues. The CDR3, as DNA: TGTTCCAGCAGCCCACGAGCGGGAGGGCGCACAGATACGCAATATTTT. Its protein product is CSSSPRAGGRTDTQYF. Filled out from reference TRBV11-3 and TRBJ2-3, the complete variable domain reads EAGVVQSPRYKIIEKKQPVAFWCNPISGHNTLYWYLQNLGQGPELLIRYENEEAVDDSQLPKDRFSAERLKGVDSTLKIQPAELGDSAVYLCSSSPRAGGRTDTQYFGPGTRLTVL.